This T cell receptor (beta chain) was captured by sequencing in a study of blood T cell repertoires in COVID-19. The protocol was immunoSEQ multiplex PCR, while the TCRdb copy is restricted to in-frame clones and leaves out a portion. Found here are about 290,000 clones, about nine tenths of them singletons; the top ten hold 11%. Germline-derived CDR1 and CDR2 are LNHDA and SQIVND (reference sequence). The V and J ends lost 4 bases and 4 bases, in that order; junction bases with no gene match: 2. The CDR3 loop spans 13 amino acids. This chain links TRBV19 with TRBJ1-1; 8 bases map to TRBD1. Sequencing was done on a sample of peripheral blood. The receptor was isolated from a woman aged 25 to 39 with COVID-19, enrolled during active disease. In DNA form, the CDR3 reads TGTGCCAGTAGTACCGGGACAGGCACTGAAGCTTTCTTT. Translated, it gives CASSTGTGTEAFF.